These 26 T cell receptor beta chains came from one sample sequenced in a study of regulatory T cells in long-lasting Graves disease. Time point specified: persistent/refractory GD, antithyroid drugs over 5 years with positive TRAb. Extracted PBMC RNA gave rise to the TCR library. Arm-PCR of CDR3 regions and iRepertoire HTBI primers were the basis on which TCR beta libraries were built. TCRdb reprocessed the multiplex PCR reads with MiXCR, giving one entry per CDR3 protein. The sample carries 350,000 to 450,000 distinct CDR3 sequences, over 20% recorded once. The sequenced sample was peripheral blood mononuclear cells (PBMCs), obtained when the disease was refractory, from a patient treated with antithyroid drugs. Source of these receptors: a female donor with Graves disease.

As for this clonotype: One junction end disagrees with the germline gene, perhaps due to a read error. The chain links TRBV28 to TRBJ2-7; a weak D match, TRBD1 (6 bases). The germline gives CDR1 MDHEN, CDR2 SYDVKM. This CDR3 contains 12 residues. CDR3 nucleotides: TGTGCCAGCAGCCTCGGACAGAATGAGCAGCACTTC. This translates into CASSLGQNEQHF.

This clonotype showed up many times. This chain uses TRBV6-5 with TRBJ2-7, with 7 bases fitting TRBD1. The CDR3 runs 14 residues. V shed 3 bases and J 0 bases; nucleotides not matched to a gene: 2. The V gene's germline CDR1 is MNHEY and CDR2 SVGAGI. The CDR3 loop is CASSYWDSSYEQYF. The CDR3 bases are TGTGCCAGCAGTTATTGGGACAGCTCCTACGAGCAGTACTTC.

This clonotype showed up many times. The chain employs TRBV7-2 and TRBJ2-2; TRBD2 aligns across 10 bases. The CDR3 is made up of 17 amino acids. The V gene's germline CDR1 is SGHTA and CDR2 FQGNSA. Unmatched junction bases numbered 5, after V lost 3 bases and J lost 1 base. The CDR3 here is CASSFSRTSGNTGELFF. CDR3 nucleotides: TGTGCCAGCAGCTTCTCGAGGACTAGCGGGAACACCGGGGAGCTGTTTTTT.

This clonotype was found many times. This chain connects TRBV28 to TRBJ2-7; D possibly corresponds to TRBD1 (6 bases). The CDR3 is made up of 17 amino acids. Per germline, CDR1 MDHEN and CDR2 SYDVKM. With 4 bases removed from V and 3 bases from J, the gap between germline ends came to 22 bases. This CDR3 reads CASSSYLGTITYYEQYF. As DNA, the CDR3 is TGTGCCAGCAGTTCCTACCTCGGGACAATCACCTACTACGAGCAGTACTTC.

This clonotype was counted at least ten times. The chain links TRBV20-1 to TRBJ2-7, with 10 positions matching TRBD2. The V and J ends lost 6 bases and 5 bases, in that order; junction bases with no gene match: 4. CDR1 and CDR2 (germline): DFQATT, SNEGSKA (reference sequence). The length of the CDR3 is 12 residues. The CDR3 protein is CSAGLAGDEQYF. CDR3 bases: TGCAGTGCGGGGCTAGCGGGAGACGAGCAGTACTTC.

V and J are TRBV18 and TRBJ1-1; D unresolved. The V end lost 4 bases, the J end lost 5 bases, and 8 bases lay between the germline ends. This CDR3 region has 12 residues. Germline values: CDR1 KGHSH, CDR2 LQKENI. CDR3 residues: CASSLSSTEAFF. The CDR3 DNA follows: TGTGCCAGCTCACTCTCCTCGACTGAAGCTTTCTTT.

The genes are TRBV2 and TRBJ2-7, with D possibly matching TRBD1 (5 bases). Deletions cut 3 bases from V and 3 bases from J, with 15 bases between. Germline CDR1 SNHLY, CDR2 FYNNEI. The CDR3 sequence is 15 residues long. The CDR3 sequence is CASSEGQPPVYEQYF. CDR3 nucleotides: TGTGCCAGCAGTGAGGGGCAGCCACCCGTCTACGAGCAGTACTTC.

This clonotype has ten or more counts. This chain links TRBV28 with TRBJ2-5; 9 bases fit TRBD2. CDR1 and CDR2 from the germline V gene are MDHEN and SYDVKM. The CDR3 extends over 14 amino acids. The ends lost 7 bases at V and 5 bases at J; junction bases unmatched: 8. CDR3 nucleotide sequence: TGTGCCAGCACTTGGGCTAGCGGGGTGGAGACCCAGTACTTC. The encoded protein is CASTWASGVETQYF.

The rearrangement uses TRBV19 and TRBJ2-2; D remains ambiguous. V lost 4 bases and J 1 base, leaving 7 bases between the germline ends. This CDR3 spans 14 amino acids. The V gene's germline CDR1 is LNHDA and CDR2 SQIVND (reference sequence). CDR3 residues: CASSRVVNTGELFF. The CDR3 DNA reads TGTGCCAGTAGTAGGGTTGTGAACACCGGGGAGCTGTTTTTT.

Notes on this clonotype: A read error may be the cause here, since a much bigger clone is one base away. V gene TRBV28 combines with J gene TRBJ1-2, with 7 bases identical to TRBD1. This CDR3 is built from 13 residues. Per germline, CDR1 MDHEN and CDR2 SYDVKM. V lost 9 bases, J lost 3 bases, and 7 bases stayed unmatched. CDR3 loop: CASLSTGYYGYTF. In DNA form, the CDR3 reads TGTGCCAGTCTGTCGACAGGGTACTATGGCTACACCTTC.

CDR3: CASREDSYQPQHF. DNA for the CDR3: TGTGCCAGCAGGGAGGACAGTTATCAGCCCCAGCATTTT. The gene calls are TRBV2 and TRBJ1-5; tentatively, D is TRBD1 (6 bases). Germline V gives CDR1 SNHLY, CDR2 FYNNEI. V was cut by 6 bases and J by 5 bases, with 11 bases left in between. The CDR3 sequence is 13 residues long.

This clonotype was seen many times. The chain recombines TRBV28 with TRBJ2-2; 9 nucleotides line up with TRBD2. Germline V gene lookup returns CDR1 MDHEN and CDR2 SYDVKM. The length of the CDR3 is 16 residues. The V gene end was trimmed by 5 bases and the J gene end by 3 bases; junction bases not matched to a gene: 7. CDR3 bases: TGTGCCAGCAGTATCGTCGCGGGAGGGCACACCGGGGAGCTGTTTTTT. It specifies CASSIVAGGHTGELFF.

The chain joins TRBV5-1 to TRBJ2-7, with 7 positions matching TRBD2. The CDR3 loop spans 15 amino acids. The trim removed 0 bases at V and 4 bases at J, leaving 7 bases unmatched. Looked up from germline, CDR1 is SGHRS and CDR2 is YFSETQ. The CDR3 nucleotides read TGCGCCAGCAGCTTGGCCCCTAGCGGAGAGTACGAGCAGTACTTC. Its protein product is CASSLAPSGEYEQYF.

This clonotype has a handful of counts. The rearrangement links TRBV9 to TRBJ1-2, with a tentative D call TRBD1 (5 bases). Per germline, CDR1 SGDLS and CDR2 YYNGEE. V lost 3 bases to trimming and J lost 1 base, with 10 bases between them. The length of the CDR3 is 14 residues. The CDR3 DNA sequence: TGTGCCAGCAGCGCCCTCCAGGGTAACTATGGCTACACCTTC. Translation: CASSALQGNYGYTF.

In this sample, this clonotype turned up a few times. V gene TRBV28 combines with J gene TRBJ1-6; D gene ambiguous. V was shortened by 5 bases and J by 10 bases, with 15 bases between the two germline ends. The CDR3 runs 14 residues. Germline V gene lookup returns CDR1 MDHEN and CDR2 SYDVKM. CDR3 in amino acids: CASSRDRANSPLHF. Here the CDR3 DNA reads TGTGCCAGCAGTCGAGACCGGGCGAACTCACCCCTCCACTTT.

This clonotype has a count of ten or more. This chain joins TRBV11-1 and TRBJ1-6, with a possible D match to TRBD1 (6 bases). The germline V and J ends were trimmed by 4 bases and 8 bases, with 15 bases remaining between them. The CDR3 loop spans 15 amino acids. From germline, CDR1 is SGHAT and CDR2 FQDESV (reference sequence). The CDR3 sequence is CASSSFRGMDSPLHF. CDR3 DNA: TGTGCCAGCAGCTCCTTCAGGGGAATGGATTCACCCCTCCACTTT.

The DNA for the CDR3 is TGTGCCAGCAGTGAACGGCTAGCGGGGGCCTCCTACAATGAGCAGTTCTTC. It translates to CASSERLAGASYNEQFF. The chain is built from TRBV2 and TRBJ2-1, with 10 bases that match TRBD2. The germline V gene has CDR1 SNHLY and CDR2 FYNNEI. The J segment lost 0 bases and the V segment lost 2 bases, leaving 4 bases of the junction unmatched. This CDR3 spans 17 amino acids.

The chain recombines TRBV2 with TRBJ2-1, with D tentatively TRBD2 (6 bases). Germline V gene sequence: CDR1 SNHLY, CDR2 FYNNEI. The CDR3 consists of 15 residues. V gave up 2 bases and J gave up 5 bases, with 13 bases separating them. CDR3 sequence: CASSEWSGVNNEQFF. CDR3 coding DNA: TGTGCCAGCAGTGAATGGTCGGGGGTAAACAATGAGCAGTTCTTC.

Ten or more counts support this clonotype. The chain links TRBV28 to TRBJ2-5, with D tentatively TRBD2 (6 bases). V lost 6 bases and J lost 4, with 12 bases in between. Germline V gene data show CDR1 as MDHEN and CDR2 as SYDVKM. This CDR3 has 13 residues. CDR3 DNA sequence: TGTGCCAGCAGCCTTGGTAGCGGAGAGACCCAGTACTTC. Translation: CASSLGSGETQYF.

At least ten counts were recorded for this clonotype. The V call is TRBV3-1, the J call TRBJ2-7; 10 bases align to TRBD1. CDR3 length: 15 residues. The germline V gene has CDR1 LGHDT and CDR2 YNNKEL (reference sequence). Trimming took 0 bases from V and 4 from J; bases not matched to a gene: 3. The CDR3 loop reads CASSQEDRGAYEQYF. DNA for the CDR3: TGTGCCAGCAGCCAAGAGGACAGGGGGGCGTACGAGCAGTACTTC.

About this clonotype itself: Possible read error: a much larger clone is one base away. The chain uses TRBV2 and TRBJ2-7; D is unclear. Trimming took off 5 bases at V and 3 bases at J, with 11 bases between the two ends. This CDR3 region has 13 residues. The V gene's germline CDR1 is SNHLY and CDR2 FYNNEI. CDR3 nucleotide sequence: TGTGCCAGCAGTCCGGGCAGAATCTACGAGCAGTACTTC. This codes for CASSPGRIYEQYF.

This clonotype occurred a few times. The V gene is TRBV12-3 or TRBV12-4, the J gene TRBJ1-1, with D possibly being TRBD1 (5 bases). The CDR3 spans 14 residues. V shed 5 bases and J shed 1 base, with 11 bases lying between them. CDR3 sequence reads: CASSPRDSNTEAFF. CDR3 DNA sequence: TGTGCCAGCAGTCCCCGGGACTCGAACACTGAAGCTTTCTTT.

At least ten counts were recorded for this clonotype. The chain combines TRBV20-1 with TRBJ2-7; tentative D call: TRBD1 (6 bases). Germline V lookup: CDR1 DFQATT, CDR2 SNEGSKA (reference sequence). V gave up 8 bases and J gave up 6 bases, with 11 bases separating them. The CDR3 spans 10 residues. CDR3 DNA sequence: TGCAGTATACAGGGCTCCGAGCAGTACTTC. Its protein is CSIQGSEQYF.

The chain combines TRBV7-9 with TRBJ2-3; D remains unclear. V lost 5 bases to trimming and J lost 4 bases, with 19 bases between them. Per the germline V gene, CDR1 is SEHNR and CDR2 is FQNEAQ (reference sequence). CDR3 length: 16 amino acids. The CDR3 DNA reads TGTGCCAGCAGCCCAAGAACTGGATCTCCGGCAGATACGCAGTATTTT. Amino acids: CASSPRTGSPADTQYF.

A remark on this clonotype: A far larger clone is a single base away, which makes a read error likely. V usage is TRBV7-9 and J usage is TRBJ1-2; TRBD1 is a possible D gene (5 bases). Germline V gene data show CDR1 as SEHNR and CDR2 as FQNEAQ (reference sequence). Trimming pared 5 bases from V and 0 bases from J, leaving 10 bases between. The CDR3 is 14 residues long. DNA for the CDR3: TGTGCCAGCAGCCGGGACGGAACTAACTATGGCTACACCTTC. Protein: CASSRDGTNYGYTF.

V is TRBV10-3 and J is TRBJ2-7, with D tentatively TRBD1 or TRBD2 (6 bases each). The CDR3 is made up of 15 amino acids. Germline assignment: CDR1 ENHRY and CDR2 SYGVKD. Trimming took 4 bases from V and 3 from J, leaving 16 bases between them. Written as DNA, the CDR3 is TGTGCCATCAGTGCGAATATGAGGGGGGTCTACGAGCAGTACTTC. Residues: CAISANMRGVYEQYF.